This record concerns one T cell receptor (beta chain) sequence. V lost 6 bases, J lost 6 bases, and 14 bases lay in between. CDR1 is LNHDA, CDR2 SQIVND, per germline (reference sequence). The CDR3 contains 13 residues. This sample is part of a study of cytomegalovirus exposure and HLA in healthy donors. The PCR was carried out with 60 Vbeta primers and 13 Jbeta primers. Here immunoSEQ multiplex PCR was the method, and the copy in TCRdb shows in-frame clones only, minus some. The sample yields some 150,000 clones, roughly 80% seen once. The sample consisted of PBMCs. The origin of this receptor is a woman in her late teens or twenties in good health and CMV-seronegative. The V gene is TRBV19, the J gene TRBJ1-2; D gene uncertain. The CDR3 is CASSSGVGNGYTF. As DNA, the CDR3 is TGTGCCAGTAGCTCCGGGGTAGGGAATGGCTACACCTTC. Full variable domain (rest looked up from reference TRBV19 and TRBJ1-2): DGGITQSPKYLFRKEGQNVTLSCEQNLNHDAMYWYRQDPGQGLRLIYYSQIVNDFQKGDIAEGYSVSREKKESFPLTVTSAQKNPTAFYLCASSSGVGNGYTFGSGTRLTVV.